Sequencing of this TCR beta chain was carried out in a study of blood T cell repertoires in COVID-19. Background on the study: Acute and convalescent COVID-19 samples came from the United States, Italy and Spain. The cDNA or gDNA used as material had been derived from T cells, B-cell-depleted T cells, or PBMCs.

Trimming at V came to 1 base and at J to 4 bases, leaving 11 bases not matched to a gene. CDR1 and CDR2 (germline): LGHNA, YNFKEQ. This CDR3 spans 18 amino acids. In the source study's methods: How many nucleated cells were present was estimated from reference gene primer amplification. Measured with immunoSEQ multiplex PCR; TCRdb has only the in-frame clones, and not every one. V and J calls and clone size are copied from that table; D and trimming were computed from the DNA. The repertoire holds tens of thousands of clones, with more than 90% as singletons. This chain connects TRBV4-2 to TRBJ1-4, with 8 bases matching TRBD1. This TCR was recovered from a man aged 55 to 69 with acute or convalescent COVID-19. Sequenced input: peripheral blood. The CDR3 nucleotides are TGTGCCAGCAGCCAAGGCCACCAGACAGGGGAGGGTAATGAAAAACTGTTTTTT. This codes for CASSQGHQTGEGNEKLFF.